This paragraph reports one T cell receptor beta chain. The V end was cut by 8 bases, the J end by 5 bases, with 15 bases between. The CDR3 extends over 13 amino acids. These data belong to a study of blood T cell repertoires in COVID-19. Some clones are missing from TCRdb's copy, which holds only in-frame ones; the method was immunoSEQ multiplex PCR. In the table there are hundreds of thousands of clones, nearly 90% of which are singletons. The sequence was obtained from a man aged 18 to 29 with active or convalescent COVID-19. V usage is TRBV12-3 or TRBV12-4 and J usage is TRBJ1-1; D gene uncertain. The sequencing sample was made of peripheral blood. Here the CDR3 DNA reads TGTGCCAGCCGAATGCTGGAGAGGACTGAAGCTTTCTTT. It specifies CASRMLERTEAFF.